A selection of T cell receptor beta chains follows, all from one sample in a study of blood T cell repertoires in COVID-19. Generated by immunoSEQ multiplex PCR, the TCRdb table keeps only in-frame clones and is missing some. The sample carries 140,000 to 150,000 clones, about three quarters recorded once. The sequencing input was peripheral blood. The source of these receptors is an older woman with acute or convalescent COVID-19. Both conserved end residues are part of each CDR3. The order of the fields is clone size, D gene, V gene, J gene, CDR3 DNA, CDR3 protein. The D gene is left open where the match is weak. Rows may omit the clone size; those that give it use once, few, many or a size class.

clone size: few
D gene: TRBD2
V gene: TRBV5-4
J gene: TRBJ2-1
CDR3 DNA: TGTGCCAGCAGCACAAGCGGGAGAAGGGGCGATGAGCAGTTCTTC
CDR3 protein: CASSTSGRRGDEQFF

clone size: .
D gene: .
V gene: TRBV29-1
J gene: TRBJ1-1
CDR3 DNA: TGCAGCGTTCGAAGGCTGACAGCGAACACTGAAGCTTTCTTT
CDR3 protein: CSVRRLTANTEAFF

clone size: once
D gene: .
V gene: TRBV6-5
J gene: TRBJ1-2
CDR3 DNA: TGTGCCAGCAGTCAGACTGGGGGCGGCTATGGCTACACCTTC
CDR3 protein: CASSQTGGGYGYTF

clone size: .
D gene: TRBD2
V gene: TRBV28
J gene: TRBJ2-3
CDR3 DNA: TGTGCCAGCAGTTTTAATGGGCTAGCGGGCGCCTATAGCACAGATACGCAGTATTTT
CDR3 protein: CASSFNGLAGAYSTDTQYF

clone size: .
D gene: .
V gene: TRBV4-1
J gene: TRBJ1-2
CDR3 DNA: TGCGCCAGCAGCCAAGACTACGTGTCGGTGTTCGGCTACACCTTC
CDR3 protein: CASSQDYVSVFGYTF

clone size: .
D gene: .
V gene: TRBV19
J gene: TRBJ2-5
CDR3 DNA: TGTGCCAGTAGTATAAACGGGATCCAAGAGACCCAGTACTTC
CDR3 protein: CASSINGIQETQYF

clone size: .
D gene: .
V gene: TRBV28
J gene: TRBJ1-5
CDR3 DNA: TGTGCCAGCAGTCCCACGACAGTGAGGAATCAGCCCCAGCATTTT
CDR3 protein: CASSPTTVRNQPQHF

clone size: once
D gene: .
V gene: TRBV6-5
J gene: TRBJ2-3
CDR3 DNA: TGTGCCAGCAGCCGCAGGGGGGACACAGATACGCAGTATTTT
CDR3 protein: CASSRRGDTDTQYF

clone size: .
D gene: .
V gene: TRBV2
J gene: TRBJ2-1
CDR3 DNA: TGTGCCAGCAGTACCGCGGGTTTCAATGAGCAGTTCTTC
CDR3 protein: CASSTAGFNEQFF

clone size: .
D gene: .
V gene: TRBV5-4
J gene: TRBJ2-5
CDR3 DNA: TGTGCCAGCAGCTTGGACGGCGGGTACACTCAAGAGACCCAGTACTTC
CDR3 protein: CASSLDGGYTQETQYF

clone size: .
D gene: TRBD2
V gene: TRBV5-1
J gene: TRBJ2-1
CDR3 DNA: TGCGCCAGCAGCTTGGCGAGGCTAGCGGGCATTAATGAGCAGTTCTTC
CDR3 protein: CASSLARLAGINEQFF

clone size: .
D gene: .
V gene: TRBV28
J gene: TRBJ2-7
CDR3 DNA: TGTGCCGGGGGCTCCGGGCGCGAGCAGTACTTC
CDR3 protein: CAGGSGREQYF

clone size: .
D gene: .
V gene: TRBV7-3
J gene: TRBJ2-2
CDR3 DNA: TGTGCCAGCAGCCCCGGGACTCCAGCCGGGGAGCTGTTTTTT
CDR3 protein: CASSPGTPAGELFF

clone size: once
D gene: TRBD1
V gene: TRBV28
J gene: TRBJ1-1
CDR3 DNA: TGTGCCAGCAGTTTATGGGGACAGAAAGCTTTCTTT
CDR3 protein: CASSLWGQKAFF

clone size: .
D gene: .
V gene: TRBV4-1
J gene: TRBJ1-1
CDR3 DNA: TGCGCCAGCAGCCAAATATCAGGGGCTGCCGGCGAAGCTTTCTTT
CDR3 protein: CASSQISGAAGEAFF

clone size: .
D gene: .
V gene: TRBV28
J gene: TRBJ2-5
CDR3 DNA: TGTGCCAGCAGTTTAAACGGTATCGTGACCCAGTACTTC
CDR3 protein: CASSLNGIVTQYF

clone size: .
D gene: TRBD1
V gene: TRBV7-8
J gene: TRBJ2-3
CDR3 DNA: TGTGCCAGCAGCCTGGGGACAGCCCCGTTCAGGGATACGCAGTATTTT
CDR3 protein: CASSLGTAPFRDTQYF

clone size: once
D gene: .
V gene: TRBV6-5
J gene: TRBJ1-6
CDR3 DNA: TGTGCCAGCAGACCGCCGAACTATAATTCATCCCTCCACTTT
CDR3 protein: CASRPPNYNSSLHF

clone size: .
D gene: .
V gene: TRBV28
J gene: TRBJ1-4
CDR3 DNA: TGTGCCAGCAGTTTGGGGAGGGGGGACCGTGAAAAACTGTTTTTT
CDR3 protein: CASSLGRGDREKLFF

clone size: .
D gene: .
V gene: TRBV5-1
J gene: TRBJ2-1
CDR3 DNA: TGCGCCAGCAGCTTGGAACGAGCTCGGGAGCAGTTCTTC
CDR3 protein: CASSLERAREQFF

clone size: .
D gene: TRBD2
V gene: TRBV7-2
J gene: TRBJ2-7
CDR3 DNA: TGTGCCAGCAGCACACGGACTAGCGGGGCCCCATCCTACGAGCAGTACTTC
CDR3 protein: CASSTRTSGAPSYEQYF

clone size: once
D gene: TRBD2
V gene: TRBV9
J gene: TRBJ2-1
CDR3 DNA: TGTGCCAGCAGCGTAGCAGCTAGCGGGATTTACAATGAGCAGTTCTTC
CDR3 protein: CASSVAASGIYNEQFF

clone size: .
D gene: .
V gene: TRBV30
J gene: TRBJ2-7
CDR3 DNA: TGTGCGTGGAACTCCGGGACACCTATATACGAGCAGTACTTC
CDR3 protein: CAWNSGTPIYEQYF